These 32 T cell receptor beta chains were all obtained from the same sample, sequenced in a study of CD8 T cells in ankylosing spondylitis. No antigen is known for these receptors. General study points: Ankylosing spondylitis blood seemed to carry a telltale TCR beta motif made of under 10 highly homologous variants.

TCRdb called the 5' RACE reads again in MiXCR, with one record for every CDR3 protein. The sample has about 500,000 distinct CDR3 sequences, about 13% seen once. Sequencing input: blood, either unsorted or a sorted T cell fraction (not recorded which). The receptors come from a male donor with ankylosing spondylitis.

This clonotype was detected many times. This chain connects TRBV20-1 to TRBJ2-1; D gene uncertain. CDR3 length: 11 amino acids. V was clipped by 1 base and J by 10 bases, with 8 bases between them. Germline V gene data show CDR1 as DFQATT and CDR2 as SNEGSKA (reference sequence). The CDR3 loop is CSARVVGEQFF. The CDR3 DNA is TGCAGTGCTAGAGTGGTCGGGGAGCAGTTCTTC.

A few counts support this clonotype. The CDR3 DNA sequence: TGTGCCAGCAGTCGGCAGGTAACCTACAATGAGCAGTTCTTC. Translating gives CASSRQVTYNEQFF. The chain employs TRBV6-1 and TRBJ2-1, with unresolved D. Trimming took off 5 bases at V and 2 bases at J, with 10 bases between the two ends. CDR1 is MNHNS and CDR2 is SASEGT in the germline V gene. This CDR3 has 14 residues.

The CDR3 nucleotides read TGCGCCAGCAGCTTGGGGGAAAATTCACCCCTCCACTTT. This gives the protein CASSLGENSPLHF. The chain links TRBV5-1 to TRBJ1-6, with D uncertain. The V end was cut by 0 bases, the J end by 7 bases, with 5 bases between. Germline V gene data show CDR1 as SGHRS and CDR2 as YFSETQ. This CDR3 is 13 amino acids long.

This clonotype was counted only a few times. The chain uses TRBV30 and TRBJ2-2, with D unclear. Germline lookup yields CDR1 GTSNPN and CDR2 SVGIG (reference sequence). CDR3 size: 12 residues. V was shortened by 8 bases and J by 0 bases, with 7 bases between the two germline ends. The CDR3 DNA sequence: TGTGCCATTGGAACGAACACCGGGGAGCTGTTTTTT. The encoded protein is CAIGTNTGELFF.

This clonotype has just a few counts. The chain joins TRBV4-1 to TRBJ2-1; 8 nucleotides align to TRBD2. Germline values: CDR1 MGHRA, CDR2 YSYEKL. The ends lost 3 bases at V and 4 bases at J; junction bases unmatched: 14. The CDR3 runs 18 residues. DNA for the CDR3: TGCGCCAGCAGCCACCCCGTCGGTGCGGGAGGCCTTTACAATGAGCAGTTCTTC. Translating gives CASSHPVGAGGLYNEQFF.

In this sample, this clonotype turned up a few times. The chain recombines TRBV6-1 with TRBJ2-1, with TRBD2 matching over 11 bases. CDR1 is MNHNS, CDR2 SASEGT, per germline. V lost 6 bases to trimming and J lost 2 bases; unmatched junction nucleotides: 9. CDR3 length: 17 amino acids. The CDR3, as DNA: TGTGCCAGCAGCTGGGGGGTAGCGGGGGGGACCTACAATGAGCAGTTCTTC. Translating it yields CASSWGVAGGTYNEQFF.

This clonotype turned up a few times. V gene TRBV6-1 combines with J gene TRBJ1-1; maybe TRBD1 (5 bases). Trimming pared 0 bases from V and 5 bases from J, leaving 16 bases between. The CDR3 length is 16 residues. Per germline, CDR1 MNHNS and CDR2 SASEGT. The CDR3 loop reads CASSEAGRGGDTEAFF. Written as DNA, the CDR3 is TGTGCCAGCAGTGAAGCGGGGCGGGGAGGAGATACTGAAGCTTTCTTT.

In its sample, this clonotype was seen many times. This rearrangement joins TRBV12-3 or TRBV12-4 to TRBJ2-5; tentative D call: TRBD2 (6 bases). The CDR3 consists of 12 residues. Between the trimmed V and J ends, which lost 7 bases and 6 bases, there was a span of 12 bases. The DNA of the CDR3 is TGTGCCAGCACCCCGGAGGGACAGACCCAGTACTTC. The encoded protein is CASTPEGQTQYF.

This clonotype appeared a few times. This chain connects TRBV4-1 to TRBJ1-2; D gene uncertain. CDR1 is MGHRA, CDR2 YSYEKL, per germline. The CDR3 is 15 residues long. V lost 0 bases to trimming and J lost 0 bases, with 8 bases between them. CDR3 loop: CASSQDSRSNYGYTF. The CDR3, as DNA: TGCGCCAGCAGCCAAGATTCACGGTCTAACTATGGCTACACCTTC.

This clonotype was observed many times. The J gene is TRBJ2-3, the V gene TRBV12-3 or TRBV12-4; the match to TRBD2 covers 9 bases. The V segment lost 3 bases and the J segment 4 bases; nucleotides outside the gene matches: 5. The CDR3 contains 15 residues. The CDR3 region is CASSFSGSQPDTQYF. Written as DNA, the CDR3 is TGTGCCAGCAGTTTTAGCGGGAGCCAGCCAGATACGCAGTATTTT.

This clonotype was counted between two and nine times. The chain's CDR3 is CSVVLGPEAFF. CDR3 DNA: TGCAGCGTTGTTTTAGGGCCTGAAGCTTTCTTT. The V call is TRBV29-1, the J call TRBJ1-1; no definite D call. The V and J ends lost 4 bases and 6 bases respectively, with 9 bases between them. Germline V CDR1 and CDR2: SQVTM, ANQGSEA. The CDR3 loop spans 11 amino acids.

This clonotype turned up a few times. The rearrangement links TRBV11-2 to TRBJ1-3; TRBD1 is a possible D gene (6 bases). Germline V lookup: CDR1 SGHAT, CDR2 FQNNGV. With 7 bases removed from V and 0 bases from J, the gap between germline ends came to 10 bases. CDR3 length: 14 residues. DNA for the CDR3: TGTGCCAGCAACATACAGGGCTCTGGAAACACCATATATTTT. Amino acids: CASNIQGSGNTIYF.

The chain joins TRBV5-1 to TRBJ1-6; no clear D. Looked up from germline, CDR1 is SGHRS and CDR2 is YFSETQ. The CDR3 is 16 amino acids. V was pared by 4 bases and J by 4 bases, with 15 bases between. The CDR3 DNA reads TGCGCCAGCAGCAAGCTGGGCAGCGCTTATAATTCACCCCTCCACTTT. Protein product: CASSKLGSAYNSPLHF.

This clonotype was detected many times. The CDR3 loop is CASSRDSRTDTQYF. CDR3 DNA sequence: TGCGCCAGCAGCAGGGACAGCCGCACAGATACGCAGTATTTT. This chain joins TRBV5-1 and TRBJ2-3; TRBD1 agrees at 7 bases. Germline CDR1 is SGHRS and CDR2 is YFSETQ. Trimming cost V 4 bases and J 1 base; bases outside gene matches: 3. CDR3 length equals 14 residues.

This clonotype was recorded a few times. The rearrangement links TRBV7-9 to TRBJ2-7, with 9 bases identical to TRBD1. The trim removed 5 bases at V and 2 bases at J, leaving 7 bases unmatched. The CDR3 has 15 residues. CDR1 is SEHNR, CDR2 FQNEAQ, per germline (reference sequence). The CDR3 coding sequence is TGTGCCAGCAGCCCACAGGGGGCGCGGGCCTACGAGCAGTACTTC. Translation: CASSPQGARAYEQYF.

As concerns this clonotype: One end of the junction fails to match germline, which may point to a read error. The rearrangement links TRBV14 to TRBJ2-1; 7 bases align to TRBD2. The CDR3 is 15 amino acids. Germline CDR1 and CDR2: SGHDN and FVKESK. In DNA form, the CDR3 reads TGTGCCAGCAGCCGGGGGAGGGCCGGGTACAATGAGCGGTTCTTC. Encoded protein: CASSRGRAGYNERFF.

V usage is TRBV7-9 and J usage is TRBJ2-1, with D maybe TRBD2 (6 bases). The CDR3 has 15 amino acids. Trimming removed 5 bases at V and 5 bases at J, with 16 bases between. Germline-derived CDR1 and CDR2 are SEHNR and FQNEAQ (reference sequence). Here the CDR3 reads CASSTPSDGHNEQFF. CDR3 DNA sequence: TGTGCCAGCAGCACCCCTAGCGATGGCCACAATGAGCAGTTCTTC.

This clonotype appeared a few times. The rearrangement uses TRBV20-1 and TRBJ2-4; 7 nucleotides align to TRBD1. The V segment lost 0 bases and the J segment 3 bases; nucleotides outside the gene matches: 8. The CDR3 loop spans 16 amino acids. Germline loops: CDR1 DFQATT, CDR2 SNEGSKA (reference sequence). CDR3 residues: CSARDGDRVDKNIQYF. CDR3 sequence (DNA): TGCAGTGCTAGAGACGGTGACAGGGTTGACAAAAACATTCAGTACTTC.

The gene calls are TRBV9 and TRBJ1-4; TRBD1 matches 7 bases. Germline CDR1 reads SGDLS; CDR2 reads YYNGEE. With V trimmed by 5 bases and J by 2 bases, 3 bases remained unmatched. The CDR3 is 14 amino acids. The CDR3 region has the DNA TGTGCCAGCAGTAGGACAGGTACTAATGAAAAACTGTTTTTT. Amino acids: CASSRTGTNEKLFF.

V is TRBV6-2 or TRBV6-3 and J is TRBJ2-3, with D perhaps matching TRBD2 (5 bases). The CDR3 contains 15 residues. The V gene's germline CDR1 is MNHEY and CDR2 SVGEGT. V was trimmed by 6 bases and J by 1 base, leaving 14 bases between them. CDR3 bases: TGTGCCAGCAGCCCACTAGGGATCGGCACAGATACGCAGTATTTT. Translated: CASSPLGIGTDTQYF.

This clonotype came up many times. The chain has TRBV12-3 or TRBV12-4 and TRBJ1-5; 9 positions match TRBD1. With 5 bases clipped from V and 4 bases from J, the junction kept 6 bases outside the gene matches. The CDR3 is made up of 15 amino acids. CDR3 loop: CASSPTGGTNQPQHF. In nucleotides, the CDR3 is TGTGCCAGCAGTCCGACAGGGGGTACAAATCAGCCCCAGCATTTT.

J is TRBJ2-3 and V is TRBV5-1; either TRBD1 or TRBD2 may fit D (5 bases each). Trimming took 2 bases from V and 2 from J, leaving 9 bases between them. Germline V gene data show CDR1 as SGHRS and CDR2 as YFSETQ. There are 14 residues in the CDR3. The CDR3 spells CASSFGAFTDTQYF. DNA of the CDR3: TGCGCCAGCAGCTTCGGGGCCTTCACAGATACGCAGTATTTT.

The rearrangement joins TRBV29-1 to TRBJ2-1, with TRBD2 matching over 9 bases. Losses at the gene ends were 8 bases for V and 9 bases for J; bases not matched to a gene: 14. The germline CDR1 and CDR2 sequences are SQVTM and ANQGSEA. This CDR3 region has 14 residues. The CDR3 region has the DNA TGCAGCCTCAGTGGCGCGGGAGGGCCAAGTGAGCAGTTCTTC. It specifies CSLSGAGGPSEQFF.

This clonotype has a handful of counts. This chain joins TRBV3-1 and TRBJ2-2; the D is unclear. There are 16 residues in the CDR3. Trimming took 1 base from V and 5 from J, leaving 14 bases between them. Germline CDR1 is LGHDT and CDR2 is YNNKEL (reference sequence). CDR3 in amino acids: CASSQVGMGWTGELFF. The DNA of the CDR3 is TGTGCCAGCAGCCAAGTTGGGATGGGATGGACCGGGGAGCTGTTTTTT. Full variable domain (missing parts from reference TRBV3-1 and TRBJ2-2): DTAVSQTPKYLVTQMGNDKSIKCEQNLGHDTMYWYKQDSKKFLKIMFSYNNKELIINETVPNRFSPKSPDKAHLNLHINSLELGDSAVYFCASSQVGMGWTGELFFGEGSRLTVL.

The chain combines TRBV2 with TRBJ2-2; D gene unclear. V lost 3 bases, J lost 4 bases, and 6 bases lay in between. CDR1 is SNHLY, CDR2 FYNNEI, per germline. The CDR3 contains 13 residues. CDR3 sequence (DNA): TGTGCCAGCAGTGATACCGTCACCGGGGAGCTGTTTTTT. Residues: CASSDTVTGELFF.

V usage is TRBV20-1 and J usage is TRBJ2-1, with 13 bases matching TRBD2. The V segment lost 1 base and the J segment 3 bases; nucleotides outside the gene matches: 3. Germline V lookup: CDR1 DFQATT, CDR2 SNEGSKA (reference sequence). The CDR3 consists of 16 residues. For the CDR3, the DNA is TGCAGTGCTAGAGGACGGACTAGCGGGAGCTACAATGAGCAGTTCTTC. Translation gives CSARGRTSGSYNEQFF.

The rearrangement uses TRBV5-5 and TRBJ1-5; unclear D gene. Germline-derived CDR1 and CDR2 are SGHKS and YYEKEE (reference sequence). V was clipped by 2 bases and J by 3 bases, with 15 bases between them. The CDR3 totals 16 residues. CDR3 protein: CASSFYVGVFNQPQHF. Here the CDR3 DNA reads TGTGCCAGCAGCTTTTATGTCGGCGTTTTCAATCAGCCCCAGCATTTT.

This clonotype was counted between two and nine times. This rearrangement joins TRBV24-1 to TRBJ2-1; D is unresolved. Germline loops: CDR1 KGHDR, CDR2 SFDVKD. V was trimmed by 5 bases and J by 9 bases, leaving 16 bases between them. The CDR3 has 14 amino acids. CDR3 bases: TGTGCCACCAGTGGGCCGCCCCCGCGCGGTGAGCAGTTCTTC. Translated: CATSGPPPRGEQFF.

This clonotype was counted a few times. This chain links TRBV24-1 with TRBJ1-5; unclear D gene. The CDR3 loop spans 13 amino acids. Germline lookup yields CDR1 KGHDR and CDR2 SFDVKD. Trimming took 9 bases from V and 3 from J, leaving 11 bases between them. In DNA form, the CDR3 reads TGTGCCACCGCCCGGGGTTACAATCAGCCCCAGCATTTT. The encoded protein is CATARGYNQPQHF.

The sample holds a few counts of this clonotype. The chain joins TRBV18 to TRBJ2-7; D not resolved. The CDR3 loop spans 14 amino acids. The germline V gene has CDR1 KGHSH and CDR2 LQKENI. Trimming took 6 bases from V and 4 from J, leaving 16 bases between them. The CDR3: CASSERPGLYEQYF. CDR3 nucleotide sequence: TGTGCCAGCTCGGAACGCCCTGGCTTATACGAGCAGTACTTC.

This clonotype was picked up a small number of times. The chain has TRBV10-3 and TRBJ1-6; D ambiguous. Trimming removed 4 bases at V and 8 bases at J, with 9 bases between. This CDR3 region has 13 residues. Germline CDR1 reads ENHRY; CDR2 reads SYGVKD. The CDR3 sequence: CAISGRKDSPLHF. Here the CDR3 DNA reads TGTGCCATCAGTGGCAGGAAGGATTCACCCCTCCACTTT.

The chain recombines TRBV4-1 with TRBJ2-3; D is ambiguous. There are 16 residues in the CDR3. V shed 3 bases and J shed 4 bases, with 17 bases lying between them. Germline-derived CDR1 and CDR2 are MGHRA and YSYEKL. In nucleotides, the CDR3 is TGCGCCAGCAGCCATGTAGGCGGAATAGGCGCAGATACGCAGTATTTT. Translating it yields CASSHVGGIGADTQYF.